These 9 T cell receptor beta chains share one sample of origin, sequenced in a study of early T cells in non-severe SARS-CoV-2 infection. TCRdb called the 5' RACE reads again in MiXCR, with one record for every CDR3 protein. This table holds 55,000 or so distinct CDR3 sequences, about 6.1% found once. The sequences come from whole blood, collected at baseline. The receptor set was obtained from an adult who was a healthcare worker with PCR-confirmed SARS-CoV-2 infection or an uninfected control (not recorded which).

The table lists this clonotype with a few counts. This rearrangement joins TRBV7-6 to TRBJ2-1; 10 bases align to TRBD2. Germline CDR1 is SGHVS and CDR2 is FNYEAQ. The CDR3 has 14 amino acids. V trimming: 5 bases; J trimming: 7 bases; junction bases outside the gene matches: 5. CDR3 region: CASSPSGGGNEQFF. The CDR3 DNA sequence: TGTGCCAGCAGCCCTAGCGGGGGTGGGAATGAGCAGTTCTTC. Full variable domain (outside the CDR3, taken from reference TRBV7-6 and TRBJ2-1): GAGVSQSPRYKVTKRGQDVALRCDPISGHVSLYWYRQALGQGPEFLTYFNYEAQQDKSGLPNDRFSAERPEGSISTLTIQRTEQRDSAMYRCASSPSGGGNEQFFGPGTRLTVL.

This clonotype was counted many times. The chain carries TRBV10-1 and TRBJ2-7; 8 bases match TRBD1. CDR1 and CDR2 from the germline V gene are WNHNN and SYGVQD (reference sequence). The ends lost 5 bases at V and 2 bases at J; junction bases unmatched: 17. The CDR3 contains 18 residues. The CDR3 loop reads CASSFGRGRFNRPYEQYF. The CDR3 DNA sequence: TGCGCCAGCAGTTTCGGCAGGGGGCGTTTTAACCGCCCCTACGAGCAGTACTTC.

This CDR3 reads CASSVVGDRYNEQFF. DNA for the CDR3: TGTGCCAGCAGCGTAGTCGGGGATCGTTACAATGAGCAGTTCTTC. The chain is built from TRBV9 and TRBJ2-1, with D possibly TRBD2 on 5 matching bases. This CDR3 region has 15 residues. Germline assignment: CDR1 SGDLS and CDR2 YYNGEE. V lost 0 bases and J lost 4, with 11 bases in between.

This chain connects TRBV5-6 to TRBJ2-7; D perhaps matches TRBD2 (6 bases). Germline CDR1 is SGHDT and CDR2 is YYEEEE. Trimming took off 1 base at V and 4 bases at J, with 12 bases between the two ends. The CDR3 spans 14 residues. CDR3 DNA: TGTGCCAGCAGCTTGAGACGGGGGATATACGAGCAGTACTTC. Translating gives CASSLRRGIYEQYF.

V is TRBV5-4 and J is TRBJ2-2; no definite D call. The germline V gene encodes CDR1 SGHNT and CDR2 YYREEE (reference sequence). There are 13 residues in the CDR3. V gave up 1 base and J gave up 4 bases, with 5 bases separating them. For the CDR3, the DNA is TGTGCCAGCAGCTTGCCTGCCACCGGGGAGCTGTTTTTT. Amino acids: CASSLPATGELFF.

This clonotype was recorded at least ten times. J is TRBJ2-1 and V is TRBV4-2; D is ambiguous. Trimming removed 0 bases at V and 15 bases at J, with 9 bases between. This CDR3 has 11 residues. CDR1 is LGHNA and CDR2 is YNFKEQ in the germline V gene. CDR3 DNA: TGTGCCAGCAGCCAAGATGGAAGATCGTTCTTC. The encoded protein is CASSQDGRSFF.

The rearrangement links TRBV4-3 to TRBJ1-2, with 7 bases lining up with TRBD1. Looked up from germline, CDR1 is LGHNA and CDR2 is YSLEER. V shed 2 bases and J 7 bases; nucleotides not matched to a gene: 19. The CDR3 is 18 residues long. The CDR3 coding sequence is TGCGCCAGCAGCCAATACGGCCGGGGGACAGTTTATTTGGCTGGCTACACCTTC. Its protein product is CASSQYGRGTVYLAGYTF.

This clonotype was counted between two and nine times. The gene calls are TRBV9 and TRBJ2-1; D is possibly TRBD1 (5 bases). V was trimmed by 0 bases and J by 4 bases, leaving 11 bases between them. The CDR3 totals 15 residues. The germline gives CDR1 SGDLS, CDR2 YYNGEE. The DNA for the CDR3 is TGTGCCAGCAGCGTAGCGATCAGGGATTACAATGAGCAGTTCTTC. Protein sequence: CASSVAIRDYNEQFF.

The CDR3 loop reads CASSLDSTGELFF. Here the CDR3 DNA reads TGTGCCAGCAGCCTAGATTCCACCGGGGAGCTGTTTTTT. The chain is built from TRBV7-2 and TRBJ2-2; D gene uncertain. Trimming removed 5 bases at V and 4 bases at J, with 8 bases between. Germline-derived CDR1 and CDR2 are SGHTA and FQGNSA. This CDR3 contains 13 residues.